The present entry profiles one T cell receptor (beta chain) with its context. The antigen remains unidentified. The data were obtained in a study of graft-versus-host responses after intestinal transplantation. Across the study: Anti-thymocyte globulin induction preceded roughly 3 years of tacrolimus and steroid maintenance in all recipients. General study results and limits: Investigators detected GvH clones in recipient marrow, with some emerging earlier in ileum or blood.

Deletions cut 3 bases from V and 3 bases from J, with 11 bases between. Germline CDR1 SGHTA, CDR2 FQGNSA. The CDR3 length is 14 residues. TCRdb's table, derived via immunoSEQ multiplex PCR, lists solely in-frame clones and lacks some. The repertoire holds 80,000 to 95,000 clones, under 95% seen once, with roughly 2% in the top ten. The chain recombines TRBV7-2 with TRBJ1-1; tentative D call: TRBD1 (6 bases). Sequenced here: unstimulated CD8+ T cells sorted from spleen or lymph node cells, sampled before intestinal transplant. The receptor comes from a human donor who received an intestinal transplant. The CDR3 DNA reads TGTGCCAGCAGCTTCCGGAGGACAGACACTGAAGCTTTCTTT. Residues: CASSFRRTDTEAFF.